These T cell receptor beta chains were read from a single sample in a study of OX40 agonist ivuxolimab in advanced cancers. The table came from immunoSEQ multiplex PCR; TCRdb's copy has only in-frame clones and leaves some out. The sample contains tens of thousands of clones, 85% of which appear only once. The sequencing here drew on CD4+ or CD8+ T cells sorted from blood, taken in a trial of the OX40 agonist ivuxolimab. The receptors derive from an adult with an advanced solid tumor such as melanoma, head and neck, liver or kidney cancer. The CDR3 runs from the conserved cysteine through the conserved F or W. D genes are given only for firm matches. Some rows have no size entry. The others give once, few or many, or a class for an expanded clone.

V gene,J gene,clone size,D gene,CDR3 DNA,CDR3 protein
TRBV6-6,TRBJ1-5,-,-,TGTGCCAGCAGTAGCCCGGAACGAAATCAGCCCCAGCATTTT,CASSSPERNQPQHF
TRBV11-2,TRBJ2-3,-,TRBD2,TGTGCCAGCAGCGTTGGACTAGCGCCAGATACGCAGTATTTT,CASSVGLAPDTQYF
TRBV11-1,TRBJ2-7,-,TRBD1,TGTGCCAGCAGCACGGACAGGGTTCGGGAGCAGTACTTC,CASSTDRVREQYF
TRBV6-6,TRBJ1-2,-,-,TGTGCCAGCAGTTACCCTGCGCCCCAAGCTGACTATGGCTACACCTTC,CASSYPAPQADYGYTF
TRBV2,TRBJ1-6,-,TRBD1,TGTGCCAGCAGGGACAGGGGCGTCGGGGTAGGGTCACCCCTCCACTTT,CASRDRGVGVGSPLHF
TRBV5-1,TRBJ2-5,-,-,TGCGCCAGCAGCCATGGGATTCACGGGGAGACCCAGTACTTC,CASSHGIHGETQYF
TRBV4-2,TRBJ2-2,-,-,TGTGCCAGCAGCCAAGCAGACTACGGGAACACCGGGGAGCTGTTTTTT,CASSQADYGNTGELFF
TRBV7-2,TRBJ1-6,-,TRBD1,TGTGCCAGCAGCTTATTGTGGGACAGGGGGCAGTCACCCCTCCACTTT,CASSLLWDRGQSPLHF
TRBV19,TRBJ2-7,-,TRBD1,TGTGCCAGTAGTCCCACCGGGACAGGGTCGTCCTACGAGCAGTACTTC,CASSPTGTGSSYEQYF
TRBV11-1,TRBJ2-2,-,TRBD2,TGTGCCAGCAGCCAACTTGTAGCGGGAGGGGTCACCGGGGAGCTGTTTTTT,CASSQLVAGGVTGELFF
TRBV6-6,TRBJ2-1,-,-,TGTGCCAGCAGTTACTCGGGGGCATATAATGAGCAGTTCTTC,CASSYSGAYNEQFF
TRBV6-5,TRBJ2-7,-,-,TGTGCCAGCAGTCTCCGACTTGGATACGAGCAGTACTTC,CASSLRLGYEQYF
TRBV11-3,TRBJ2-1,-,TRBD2,TGTGCCAGCAGCCCCGGGACTAGCGGGAGTAATGAGCAGTTCTTC,CASSPGTSGSNEQFF
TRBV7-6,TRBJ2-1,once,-,TGTGCCAGCAGCGTAGCCTCGGCAAATGAGCAGTTCTTC,CASSVASANEQFF
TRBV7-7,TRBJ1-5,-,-,TGTGCTAGCAGCTTAGTACCCATTCAGCCCCAGCATTTT,CASSLVPIQPQHF
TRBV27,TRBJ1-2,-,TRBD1,TGTGCCAGCAGTTCGGGGACAGGGGTGGGTGGCTACACCTTC,CASSSGTGVGGYTF
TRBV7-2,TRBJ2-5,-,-,TGTGCCAGCAGCTTGGTGTTACAAGAGACCCAGTACTTC,CASSLVLQETQYF
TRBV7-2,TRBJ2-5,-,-,TGTGCCAGCAGCCGGGGCGACAGCCAAGAGACCCAGTACTTC,CASSRGDSQETQYF
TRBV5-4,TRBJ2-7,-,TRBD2,TGTGCCAGCAGCATTGGGTTGGCGGGGGGGCCAGGGACCGAGCAGTACTTC,CASSIGLAGGPGTEQYF
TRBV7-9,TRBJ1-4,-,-,TGTGCCAGCAGCTCAAGATACATTGGTGAAAAACTGTTTTTT,CASSSRYIGEKLFF
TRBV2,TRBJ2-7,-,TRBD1,TGTGCCAGCAGCCGGACAGGGGGGAGTTTGGCCTACGAGCAGTACTTC,CASSRTGGSLAYEQYF
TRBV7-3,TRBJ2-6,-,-,TGTGCCAGCAGCTTAAAAGGCTCAGCTGGGGCCAACGTCCTGACTTTC,CASSLKGSAGANVLTF
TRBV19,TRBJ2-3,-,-,TGTGCCAGTAGTATTAGGGCAGCAGGGGGGTGGACAGATACGCAGTATTTT,CASSIRAAGGWTDTQYF
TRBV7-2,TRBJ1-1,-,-,TGTGCCAGCAGCACCCAATTGGGGAACACTGAAGCTTTCTTT,CASSTQLGNTEAFF
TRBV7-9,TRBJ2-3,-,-,TGTGCCAGCACTAACTCGGATACGCAGTATTTT,CASTNSDTQYF
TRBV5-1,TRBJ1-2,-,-,TGCGCCAGCAGCTTGGCTACTGGGGTTTATGGCTACACCTTC,CASSLATGVYGYTF
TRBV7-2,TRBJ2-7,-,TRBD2,TGTGCCAGCAGCTATCGGACTAGCGGGAGGGTAGCGGCCTACGAGCAGTACTTC,CASSYRTSGRVAAYEQYF
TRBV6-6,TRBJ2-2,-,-,TGTGCCAGCAGTTACCAGGGACGGAGGAACACCGGGGAGCTGTTTTTT,CASSYQGRRNTGELFF
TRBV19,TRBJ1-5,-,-,TGTGCCAGTAGTACGGGGGACTTTCAGCCCCAGCATTTT,CASSTGDFQPQHF
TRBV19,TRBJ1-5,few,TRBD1,TGTGCCAGTAGTATAGATCAACCAGGGGGCCAGCCCCAGCATTTT,CASSIDQPGGQPQHF
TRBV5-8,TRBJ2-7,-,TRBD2,TGTGCCAGCAGTCCGTGGGGGAGGGACTCCGAGCAGTACTTC,CASSPWGRDSEQYF